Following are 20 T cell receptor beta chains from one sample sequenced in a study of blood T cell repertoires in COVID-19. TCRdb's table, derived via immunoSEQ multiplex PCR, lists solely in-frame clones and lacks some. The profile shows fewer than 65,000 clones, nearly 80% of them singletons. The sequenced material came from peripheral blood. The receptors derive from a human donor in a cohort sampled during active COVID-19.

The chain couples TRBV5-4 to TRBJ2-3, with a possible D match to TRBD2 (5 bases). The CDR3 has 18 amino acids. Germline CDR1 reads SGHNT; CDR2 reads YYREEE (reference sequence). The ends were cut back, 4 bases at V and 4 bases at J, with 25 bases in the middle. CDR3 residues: CASSLWRWEIEDADTQYF. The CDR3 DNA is TGTGCCAGCAGCCTTTGGAGGTGGGAAATAGAGGATGCAGATACGCAGTATTTT.

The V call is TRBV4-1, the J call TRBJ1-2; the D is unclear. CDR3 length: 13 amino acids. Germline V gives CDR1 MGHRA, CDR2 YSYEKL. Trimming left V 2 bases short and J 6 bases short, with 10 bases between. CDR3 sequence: CASSQRTDDGYTF. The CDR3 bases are TGCGCCAGCAGCCAAAGAACAGATGATGGCTACACCTTC.

The CDR3: CASSPPHRGGELFF. The CDR3 DNA sequence: TGTGCCAGCAGCCCGCCCCATAGGGGCGGGGAGCTGTTTTTT. V gene TRBV28 combines with J gene TRBJ2-2, with a tentative D call TRBD1 (5 bases). This CDR3 has 14 amino acids. Germline loops: CDR1 MDHEN, CDR2 SYDVKM. V lost 6 bases, J lost 7 bases, and 15 bases lay in between.

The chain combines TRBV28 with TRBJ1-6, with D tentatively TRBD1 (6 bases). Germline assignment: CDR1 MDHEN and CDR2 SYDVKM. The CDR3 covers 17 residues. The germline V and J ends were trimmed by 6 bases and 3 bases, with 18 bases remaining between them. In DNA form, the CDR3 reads TGTGCCAGCAGCCCGCCGGGGGGGGCGATCTATAATTCACCCCTCCACTTT. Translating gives CASSPPGGAIYNSPLHF. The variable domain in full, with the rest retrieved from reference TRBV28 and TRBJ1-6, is DVKVTQSSRYLVKRTGEKVFLECVQDMDHENMFWYRQDPGLGLRLIYFSYDVKMKEKGDIPEGYSVSREKKERFSLILESASTNQTSMYLCASSPPGGAIYNSPLHFGNGTRLTVT.

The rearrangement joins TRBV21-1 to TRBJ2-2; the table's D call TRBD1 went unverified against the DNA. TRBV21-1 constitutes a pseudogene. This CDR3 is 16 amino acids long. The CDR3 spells CASSKEDSTTTGELFF. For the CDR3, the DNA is TGTGCCAGCAGCAAAGAGGACAGCACCACCACCGGGGAGCTGTTTTTT.

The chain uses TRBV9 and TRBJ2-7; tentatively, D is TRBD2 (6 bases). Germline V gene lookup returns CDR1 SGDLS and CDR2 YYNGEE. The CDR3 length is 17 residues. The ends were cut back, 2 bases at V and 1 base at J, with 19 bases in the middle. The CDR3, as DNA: TGTGCCAGCAGCGTTGACTCCCGGGGCGGAGGGTCCTACGAGCAGTACTTC. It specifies CASSVDSRGGGSYEQYF.

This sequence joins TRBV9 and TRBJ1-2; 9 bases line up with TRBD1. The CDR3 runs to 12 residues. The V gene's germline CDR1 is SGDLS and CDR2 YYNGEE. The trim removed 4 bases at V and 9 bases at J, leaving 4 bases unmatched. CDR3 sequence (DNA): TGTGCCAGCAGCCCGGGACAGGGCCGCTACACCTTC. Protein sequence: CASSPGQGRYTF. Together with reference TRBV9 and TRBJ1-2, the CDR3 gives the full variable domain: DSGVTQTPKHLITATGQRVTLRCSPRSGDLSVYWYQQSLDQGLQFLIQYYNGEERAKGNILERFSAQQFPDLHSELNLSSLELGDSALYFCASSPGQGRYTFGSGTRLTVV.

CDR3 DNA sequence: TGTGCCTGGGACCGGGACAGGGTCAGTGAGCAGTTCTTC. Translated, it gives CAWDRDRVSEQFF. The chain uses TRBV30 and TRBJ2-1, with TRBD1 matching 9 bases. Germline V gives CDR1 GTSNPN, CDR2 SVGIG (reference sequence). The CDR3 totals 13 residues. J gave up 9 bases and V 5 bases, and 8 bases lay outside the gene matches.

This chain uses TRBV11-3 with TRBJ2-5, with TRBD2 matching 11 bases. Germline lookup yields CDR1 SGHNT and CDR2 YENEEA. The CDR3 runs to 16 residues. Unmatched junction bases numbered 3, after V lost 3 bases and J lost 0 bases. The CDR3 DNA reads TGTGCCAGCAGCTTTCTAGCGGGGGGTTACCAAGAGACCCAGTACTTC. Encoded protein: CASSFLAGGYQETQYF.

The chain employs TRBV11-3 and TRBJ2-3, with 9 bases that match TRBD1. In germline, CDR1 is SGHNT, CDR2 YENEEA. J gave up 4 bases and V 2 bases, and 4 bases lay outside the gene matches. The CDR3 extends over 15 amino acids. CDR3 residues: CASSLRQGEADTQYF. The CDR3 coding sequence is TGTGCCAGCAGCTTACGACAGGGGGAGGCAGATACGCAGTATTTT.

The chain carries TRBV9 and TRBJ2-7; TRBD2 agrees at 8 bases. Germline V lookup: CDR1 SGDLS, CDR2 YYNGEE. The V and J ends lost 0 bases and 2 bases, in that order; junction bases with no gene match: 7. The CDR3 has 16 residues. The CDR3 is CASSVAPTGGPYEQYF. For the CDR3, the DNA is TGTGCCAGCAGCGTAGCCCCAACGGGAGGGCCCTACGAGCAGTACTTC.

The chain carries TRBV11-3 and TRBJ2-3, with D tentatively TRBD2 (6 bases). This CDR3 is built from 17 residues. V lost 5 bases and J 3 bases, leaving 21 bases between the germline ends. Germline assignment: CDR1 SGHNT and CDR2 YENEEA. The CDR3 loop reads CASSLPRGVLSTDTQYF. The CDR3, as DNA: TGTGCCAGCAGCCTACCCCGCGGGGTGTTGTCGACAGATACGCAGTATTTT. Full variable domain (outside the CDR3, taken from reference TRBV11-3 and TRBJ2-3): EAGVVQSPRYKIIEKKQPVAFWCNPISGHNTLYWYLQNLGQGPELLIRYENEEAVDDSQLPKDRFSAERLKGVDSTLKIQPAELGDSAVYLCASSLPRGVLSTDTQYFGPGTRLTVL.

The CDR3 spells CSVELGQGHTEAFF. Written as DNA, the CDR3 is TGCAGCGTTGAACTAGGACAGGGGCACACTGAAGCTTTCTTT. The chain combines TRBV29-1 with TRBJ1-1; 9 positions agree with TRBD1. The ends lost 2 bases at V and 3 bases at J; junction bases unmatched: 4. Germline CDR1 is SQVTM and CDR2 is ANQGSEA. The CDR3 totals 14 residues.

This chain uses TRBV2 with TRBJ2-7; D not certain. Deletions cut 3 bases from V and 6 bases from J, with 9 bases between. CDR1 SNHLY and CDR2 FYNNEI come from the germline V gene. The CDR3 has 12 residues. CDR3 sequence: CASSDPVGEQYF. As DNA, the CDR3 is TGTGCCAGCAGTGATCCCGTCGGCGAGCAGTACTTC.

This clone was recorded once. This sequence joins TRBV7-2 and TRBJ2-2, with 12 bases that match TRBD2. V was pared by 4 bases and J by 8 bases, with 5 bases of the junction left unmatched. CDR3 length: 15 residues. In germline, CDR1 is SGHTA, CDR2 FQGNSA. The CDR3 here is CASSSQLAGGGELFF. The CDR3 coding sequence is TGTGCCAGCAGCTCTCAACTAGCGGGAGGAGGGGAGCTGTTTTTT.

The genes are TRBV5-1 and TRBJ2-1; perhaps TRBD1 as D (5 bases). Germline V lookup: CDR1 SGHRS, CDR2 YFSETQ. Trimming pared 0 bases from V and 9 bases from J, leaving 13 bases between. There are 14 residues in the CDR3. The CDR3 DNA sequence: TGCGCCAGCAGCTTGGGACAGAGCGCCTCTGAGCAGTTCTTC. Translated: CASSLGQSASEQFF.

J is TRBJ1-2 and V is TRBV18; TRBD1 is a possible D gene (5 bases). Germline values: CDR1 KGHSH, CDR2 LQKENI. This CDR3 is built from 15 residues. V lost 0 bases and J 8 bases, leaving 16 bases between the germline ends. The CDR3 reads CASSPPAGPSGGYTF. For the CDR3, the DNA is TGTGCCAGCTCACCACCGGCAGGGCCCTCGGGCGGCTACACCTTC. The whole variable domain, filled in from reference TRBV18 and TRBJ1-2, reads NAGVMQNPRHLVRRRGQEARLRCSPMKGHSHVYWYRQLPEEGLKFMVYLQKENIIDESGMPKERFSAEFPKEGPSILRIQQVVRGDSAAYFCASSPPAGPSGGYTFGSGTRLTVV.

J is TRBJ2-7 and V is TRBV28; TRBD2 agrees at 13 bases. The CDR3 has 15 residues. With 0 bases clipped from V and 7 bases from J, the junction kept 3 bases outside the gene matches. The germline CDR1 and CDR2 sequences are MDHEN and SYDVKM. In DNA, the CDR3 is TGTGCCAGCAGTTTATGGGGACTAGCGGGAAGGGAGCAGTACTTC. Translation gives CASSLWGLAGREQYF.

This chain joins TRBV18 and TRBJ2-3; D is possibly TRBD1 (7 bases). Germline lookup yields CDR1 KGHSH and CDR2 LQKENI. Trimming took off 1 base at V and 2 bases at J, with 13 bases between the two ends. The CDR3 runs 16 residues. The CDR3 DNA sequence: TGTGCCAGCTCACCACGACTAGGGACAGTCACAGATACGCAGTATTTT. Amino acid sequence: CASSPRLGTVTDTQYF.

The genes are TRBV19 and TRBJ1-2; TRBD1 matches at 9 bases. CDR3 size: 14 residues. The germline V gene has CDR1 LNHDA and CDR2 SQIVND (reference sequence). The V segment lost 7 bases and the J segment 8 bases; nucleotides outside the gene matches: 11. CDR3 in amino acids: CASTTDRDRDGYTF. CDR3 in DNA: TGTGCCAGTACCACGGACCGGGACAGGGACGGCTACACCTTC.